This TCR beta chain stems from a study of shared clonotypes between healthy human individuals. Study-wide findings and caveats: Between a few donors, naive CD4 clonotypes were shared at a level of about 5%.

The run depth of the assay was deep. The protocol was immunoSEQ multiplex PCR, while the TCRdb copy is restricted to in-frame clones and leaves out a portion. The sample holds some 2,400,000 clones; around 95% are singletons and the top ten take roughly 0.13%. On this clone: What it binds is unknown.

The material sequenced was naive CD4+ T cells sorted from blood. The subset denotes: CD45RA+ positively selected. The sequence derives from a man between 18 and 29 years old in good health.

The chain's CDR3 is CASSPNSGGVTEAFF. The CDR3, as DNA: TGTGCCAGCTCACCAAACTCTGGAGGTGTCACTGAAGCTTTCTTT. The chain uses TRBV18 and TRBJ1-1; D is unclear. Trimming removed 2 bases at V and 4 bases at J, with 14 bases between. Germline values: CDR1 KGHSH, CDR2 LQKENI. This CDR3 is built from 15 residues.